Below, one T cell receptor (beta chain) is given with its context. This clonotype has only a few counts. The antigen it binds to is not known. No base quality information exists; no much larger clone differs at one position. The sample is drawn from a study of post-analysis software for immune sequencing data (dated by TCRdb to about 2015). In terms of the full investigation: Relapsing-remitting, secondary progressive and progressive-relapsing multiple sclerosis were recorded as disease courses, and subtype annotation was lacking for some patients. The patient repertoires were compared against 10 to 12 previously published healthy control repertoires obtained from donors aged about 6 to 28 years. A subset of samples was prepared in parallel using single-end sample barcoding, then pooled and co-amplified after Illumina adapter ligation.

From the cysteine up to the phenylalanine, the CDR3 has a length of 15 residues. Only the CDR3 DNA is retained, 45 bases long and in frame from the first base. Taken from the germline V gene (reference sequence), the CDR1 and CDR2 loops are LNHNV and YYDKDF. The V end gives up 4 bases and the J end 4 bases, leaving 9 bases in the junction not matched to a gene. Points the paper makes about the study in general: Patients showed significantly higher frequencies than controls for about five TRBV segments, among them TRBV5-6, TRBV5-1 and TRBV20-1. Strong co-clustering of samples prepared in the same batch was shown by direct clustering with F measure, prompting a batch-effect correction. Normalized Chao1 diversity was significantly lower in multiple sclerosis patients than controls, suggesting substantial peripheral T-cell clonal expansion. The control group was slightly older than the multiple sclerosis patient group.

To demonstrate the VDJtools post-analysis software, the study profiled TCR beta repertoires from the peripheral blood of about a dozen young patients with multiple sclerosis. The multiple sclerosis patients were children and adolescents between roughly 6 and 16 years of age. The library relied on PCR. The sample was run on an Illumina HiSeq 2500. To reduce PCR and sequencing biases, unique molecular identifiers were built into the TCR beta cDNA libraries. Per 1 to 10 million input T cells, approximately 500,000 cDNA molecules were obtained, such that each molecule approximated one T cell. Patient libraries were prepared and sequenced with the same protocol used for the earlier healthy control dataset. Within a given batch, samples were prepared together, multiplexed and sequenced on the same HiSeq lane. The published analysis was carried out like this. Raw barcoded reads were processed with MIGEC, discarding single-read molecular identifier groups before consensus assembly and CDR3 extraction. VDJtools was used for post-analysis of the clonotype tables, with diversity normalized by down-sampling every dataset to the smallest sample size. In repertoire overlap clustering, CDR3 amino acid sequences, but not nucleotide sequences, were matched to correct batch-related cross-sample contamination. The public sequencing data were trimmed at Q25 with fastp and processed into clonotypes with MiXCR by TCRdb, which kept only in-frame beta chains. Entries are consolidated by CDR3 protein sequence, retaining the most common genes and DNA. TCRdb, not the original authors, processed these V and J calls. Present in this sample are roughly 600,000 distinct CDR3 sequences, roughly 46% of which were seen just once. The top ten clones comprise more than 1.5% of the sample.

The sequence came from a girl under 18 with multiple sclerosis. Material for sequencing was blood. The chain uses TRBV15 and TRBJ2-7; the junction holds 8 bases that match TRBD2. The DNA sequence is TGTGCCACCAGCACCCAAACTAGCGGAAAGTACGAGCAGTACTTC. This codes for CATSTQTSGKYEQYF.